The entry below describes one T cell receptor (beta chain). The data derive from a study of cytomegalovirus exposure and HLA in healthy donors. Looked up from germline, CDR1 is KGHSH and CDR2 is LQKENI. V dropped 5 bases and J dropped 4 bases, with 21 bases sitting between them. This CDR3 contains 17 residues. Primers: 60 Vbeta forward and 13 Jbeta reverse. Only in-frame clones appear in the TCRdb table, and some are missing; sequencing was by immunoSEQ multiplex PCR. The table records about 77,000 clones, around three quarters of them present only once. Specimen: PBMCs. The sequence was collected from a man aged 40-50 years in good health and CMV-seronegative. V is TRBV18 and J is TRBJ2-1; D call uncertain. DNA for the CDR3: TGTGCCAGCTCATCCTCCCGGAAACAGTCGATGTACAATGAGCAGTTCTTC. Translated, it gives CASSSSRKQSMYNEQFF.